This TCR beta chain appears in the sequencing data of a study of blood T cell repertoires in COVID-19. Study overall: Italy, Spain and the United States were the sources of the convalescent and acute COVID-19 samples. T cells, B-cell-depleted T cells, or PBMCs supplied cDNA or gDNA.

J gave up 4 bases and V 2 bases, and 12 bases lay outside the gene matches. The CDR3 sequence is 17 residues long. CDR1 is LNHDA, CDR2 SQIVND, per germline (reference sequence). How the authors handled the data: Scientists estimated how many nucleated cells there were by amplifying reference gene primers. Repertoires were generated with immunoSEQ multiplex PCR, while TCRdb's copy carries only in-frame clones and drops some. V and J calls and clone size are those listed in that table; D and trimming were worked out from the DNA. The sample has tens of thousands of clones; around 84% are singletons. The chain uses TRBV19 and TRBJ2-7; 9 bases line up with TRBD1. This TCR was recovered from a human donor in a cohort sampled during active COVID-19. The sequencing input was peripheral blood. The CDR3 reads CASSISFRDRAKYEQYF. DNA for the CDR3: TGTGCCAGTAGTATATCTTTTCGGGACAGGGCAAAATACGAGCAGTACTTC.